This TCR beta chain originates from a study of CXCR3-negative and CXCR3-positive naive CD8 T cells. Findings and caveats of the study: Comparably high diversity marked both naive subsets, whereas memory CD8+ cells had much lower diversity.

Each CD8+ T cell subset was sorted in triplicate, approximately 300,000 cells each. UMI-labeled 5' RACE yielded the TRB cDNA libraries. TCRdb re-analyzed the 5' RACE reads; it lists each CDR3 protein once, without DNA. Recorded for this sample: 130,000 or so distinct CDR3 sequences. With regard to this clonotype: Its antigen is not known.

CDR3 length: 15 residues. The germline V gene encodes CDR1 MNHEY and CDR2 SVGAGI. The gene calls are TRBV6-5 and TRBJ1-2. Sequenced sample: naive CXCR3- CD8+ T cells from blood. Subset in this sample: CD45RO-CCR7+CD27+CD95- naive CD8+ T cells lacking CXCR3 (TNR3-). This sequence was found in a human donor in good health. Some clones in this sample may be carry-over from other donors' samples. Here the CDR3 reads CASSLSPLSRGGYTF.